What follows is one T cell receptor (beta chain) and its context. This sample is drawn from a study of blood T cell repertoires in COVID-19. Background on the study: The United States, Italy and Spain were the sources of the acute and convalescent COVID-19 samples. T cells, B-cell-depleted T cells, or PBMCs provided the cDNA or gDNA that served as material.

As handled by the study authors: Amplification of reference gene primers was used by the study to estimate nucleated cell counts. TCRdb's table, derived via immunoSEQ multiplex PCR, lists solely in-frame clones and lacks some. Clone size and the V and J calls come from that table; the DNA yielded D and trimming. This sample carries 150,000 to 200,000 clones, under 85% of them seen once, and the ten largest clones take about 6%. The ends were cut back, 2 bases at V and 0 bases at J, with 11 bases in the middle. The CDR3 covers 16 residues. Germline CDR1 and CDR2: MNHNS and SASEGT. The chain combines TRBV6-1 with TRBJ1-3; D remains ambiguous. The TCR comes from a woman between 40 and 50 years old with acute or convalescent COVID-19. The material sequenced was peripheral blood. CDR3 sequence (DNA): TGTGCCAGCAGTGAATTAGAGGGAGCCTCTGGAAACACCATATATTTT. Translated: CASSELEGASGNTIYF.